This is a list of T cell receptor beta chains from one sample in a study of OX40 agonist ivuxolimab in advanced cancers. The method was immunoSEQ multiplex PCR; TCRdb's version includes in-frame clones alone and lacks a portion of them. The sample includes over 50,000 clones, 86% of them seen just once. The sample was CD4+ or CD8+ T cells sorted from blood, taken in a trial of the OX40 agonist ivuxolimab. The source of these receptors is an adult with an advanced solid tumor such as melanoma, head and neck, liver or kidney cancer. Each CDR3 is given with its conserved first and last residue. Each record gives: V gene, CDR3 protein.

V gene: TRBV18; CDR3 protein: CASSPFGRTKLF
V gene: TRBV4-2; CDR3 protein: CASSQGLGQTYEQYF
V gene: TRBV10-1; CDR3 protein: CASSTGTGPPTRSPLHF
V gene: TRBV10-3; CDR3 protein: CAISRDSSYNEQFF
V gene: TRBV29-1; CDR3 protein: CSAQLTSMNTEAFF
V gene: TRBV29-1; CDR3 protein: CSVRSSGSPNEQFF
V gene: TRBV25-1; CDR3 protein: CASSELDNSPLHF
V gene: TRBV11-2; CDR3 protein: CASSLGTGGGFNTQYF
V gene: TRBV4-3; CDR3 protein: CASSQEKGRVGLAGNEQYF
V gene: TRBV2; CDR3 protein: CASRQGSLRTEAFF
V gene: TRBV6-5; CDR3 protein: CASSTRTGTYGYTF
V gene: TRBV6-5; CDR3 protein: CASSYNSYNQPQHF
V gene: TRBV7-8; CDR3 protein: CASSLLGNRNTIYF
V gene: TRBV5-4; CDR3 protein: CASSPSGGAQETQYF
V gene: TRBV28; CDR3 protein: CASLKGSNTGELFF